Below, one T cell receptor beta chain is given with its context. Its specificity is unknown. In the PCR, 60 Vbeta and 13 Jbeta primers were used. Method: immunoSEQ multiplex PCR; TCRdb's copy keeps in-frame clones and lacks some. The data contain about 160,000 clones, around four fifths of them singletons. The data derive from a study of cytomegalovirus exposure and HLA in healthy donors. The CDR3 has 16 residues. The germline V gene encodes CDR1 SGHNT and CDR2 YENEEA. V shed 5 bases and J 0 bases; nucleotides not matched to a gene: 7. Points from the study as a whole: Several of the most significant clusters appeared linked to common viral pathogens, based on a later analysis. In a later analysis, most CMV-associated TCR beta chains appeared HLA-restricted. The dataset shows that most TCR sequences were rare, while some public TCRs occurred in many donors. It was around 160 TCR beta chains that were listed as cytomegalovirus-associated.

The TCR originated in a woman younger than 45 in good health and CMV-seronegative. The V call is TRBV11-3, the J call TRBJ1-3; 7 bases are shared with TRBD1. Sequencing was performed on PBMCs. CDR3 sequence (DNA): TGTGCCAGCAGCGCCGGACAGGCAAACTCTGGAAACACCATATATTTT. Its protein product is CASSAGQANSGNTIYF.